This TCR beta chain is from a study of identical twins. Study observations and caveats: The more abundant beta clonotypes in cord blood had fewer insertions, and memory repertoires did not show this. Possibly, invariant MAIT and iNKT cells partly confounded zero-insertion analyses. Models came in too low on out-of-frame TCR alpha sharing in monozygotic twins.

In regard to this clonotype: What it recognizes is unknown.

The CDR3 consists of 13 residues. V gave up 0 bases and J gave up 7 bases, with 7 bases separating them. Germline V gene sequence: CDR1 KGHSH, CDR2 LQKENI. Template switching, a step in the protocol, added a universal primer site, and cDNA carried unique molecular identifiers. TCRdb reprocessed the 5' RACE reads via MiXCR and lists one record per CDR3 protein. The data hold 540,000 or so distinct CDR3 sequences, with more than 20% observed a single time. These same data were also listed under a study on yellow fever vaccine responses in identical twins.

Sequences were obtained from CD4+ T cells sorted from blood. The rearrangement joins TRBV18 to TRBJ2-1; no definite D call. The receptor comes from a woman between 18 and 29 years old in good health. The CDR3 region has the DNA TGTGCCAGCTCACCACCGGTGTTGAATGAGCAGTTCTTC. It translates to CASSPPVLNEQFF.